Listed below are T cell receptor beta chains from one sample, sequenced in a study of graft-versus-host responses after intestinal transplantation. Data came from immunoSEQ multiplex PCR; TCRdb stores just in-frame clones and leaves some out. The sample contains just over 40,000 clones, roughly 95% of which appear only once. These TCRs' antigens remain unknown. The sequencing used unstimulated CD8+ T cells sorted from spleen or lymph node cells, collected before transplant. These receptors all stem from a human donor who was the organ donor for an intestinal transplant. Both conserved end residues are part of each CDR3. D genes are given only for firm matches. Some rows mark clone size as missing; the rest say once, few, many or name a class of expanded clone.

v_gene: TRBV7-9; abundance: .; j_gene: TRBJ2-1; d_gene: .; CDR3nt: TGTGCCAGCAGCTTAGAACGCTTTAGCTCCTACAATGAGCAGTTCTTC; CDR3aa: CASSLERFSSYNEQFF
v_gene: TRBV7-9; abundance: .; j_gene: TRBJ1-1; d_gene: TRBD1; CDR3nt: TGTGCCAGCAGCCGAGACCGCCGGGACAGGGATCCCACTGAAGCTTTCTTT; CDR3aa: CASSRDRRDRDPTEAFF
v_gene: TRBV5-1; abundance: .; j_gene: TRBJ2-5; d_gene: .; CDR3nt: TGCGCCAGCAGCCTCATTTTTAACCAAGAGACCCAGTACTTC; CDR3aa: CASSLIFNQETQYF
v_gene: TRBV12-5; abundance: .; j_gene: TRBJ1-3; d_gene: .; CDR3nt: TGTGCTAGTGGTTTGGTTGGAGGTACTGGAAACACCATATATTTT; CDR3aa: CASGLVGGTGNTIYF
v_gene: TRBV18; abundance: .; j_gene: TRBJ1-1; d_gene: TRBD1; CDR3nt: TGTGCCAGCTCTCCCCGGGACAGTCCTACGAACACTGAAGCTTTCTTT; CDR3aa: CASSPRDSPTNTEAFF
v_gene: TRBV5-4; abundance: once; j_gene: TRBJ2-5; d_gene: .; CDR3nt: TGTGCCAGTAAGAAGACGGGACGGCTCCAAGAGACCCAGTACTTC; CDR3aa: CASKKTGRLQETQYF
v_gene: TRBV7-6; abundance: .; j_gene: TRBJ2-2; d_gene: TRBD1; CDR3nt: TGTGCCAGCAGCTTAGTTTCCAGGGGGCGTACCGGGGAGCTGTTTTTT; CDR3aa: CASSLVSRGRTGELFF
v_gene: TRBV7-6; abundance: .; j_gene: TRBJ2-7; d_gene: TRBD2; CDR3nt: TGTGCCAGCAGCCCACTAGCGGGGGGGCTCGAGCAGTACTTC; CDR3aa: CASSPLAGGLEQYF
v_gene: TRBV6-1; abundance: .; j_gene: TRBJ1-2; d_gene: TRBD1; CDR3nt: TGTGCCAGCGGGGACCTGACAGGGGAGGGCTACACCTTC; CDR3aa: CASGDLTGEGYTF
v_gene: TRBV27; abundance: .; j_gene: TRBJ1-1; d_gene: .; CDR3nt: TGTGCCAGCAGTCCCCTAGGGGCGTGGATGAACACTGAAGCTTTCTTT; CDR3aa: CASSPLGAWMNTEAFF
v_gene: TRBV6-1; abundance: .; j_gene: TRBJ1-6; d_gene: .; CDR3nt: TGTGCCAGCAGTTTCTCGGGTGGAAGTTCACCCCTCCACTTT; CDR3aa: CASSFSGGSSPLHF
v_gene: TRBV4-1; abundance: .; j_gene: TRBJ1-2; d_gene: .; CDR3nt: TGCGCCAGCAGCCAAGATTGGACAGAGACATATGGCTACACCTTC; CDR3aa: CASSQDWTETYGYTF
v_gene: TRBV5-7; abundance: .; j_gene: TRBJ2-7; d_gene: .; CDR3nt: TGTGCCAGCAGCCCCCCCGGGCGAGGCGAGCAGTACTTC; CDR3aa: CASSPPGRGEQYF
v_gene: TRBV16; abundance: .; j_gene: TRBJ1-2; d_gene: .; CDR3nt: TGTGCCAGCAGCCAACCGACAGATGGCTACACCTTC; CDR3aa: CASSQPTDGYTF
v_gene: TRBV7-6; abundance: .; j_gene: TRBJ2-1; d_gene: TRBD2; CDR3nt: TGTGCCAGCAGTAAGACTAGCGGGGGTGTGGATGAGCAGTTCTTC; CDR3aa: CASSKTSGGVDEQFF
v_gene: TRBV19; abundance: .; j_gene: TRBJ1-2; d_gene: .; CDR3nt: TGTGCCAGTAGTATACAAAACTATGGCTACACCTTC; CDR3aa: CASSIQNYGYTF
v_gene: TRBV11-2; abundance: once; j_gene: TRBJ2-4; d_gene: .; CDR3nt: TGTGCCAGCAGCTTATATAACGGGATCAAAAACATTCAGTACTTC; CDR3aa: CASSLYNGIKNIQYF
v_gene: TRBV7-6; abundance: .; j_gene: TRBJ1-1; d_gene: .; CDR3nt: TGTGCCAGCAGCTTAGCATCCGGGGTCACTGAAGCTTTCTTT; CDR3aa: CASSLASGVTEAFF
v_gene: TRBV16; abundance: .; j_gene: TRBJ2-1; d_gene: .; CDR3nt: TGTGCCAGCAGCCTATACGGGGCAACCTCCTACAATGAGCAGTTCTTC; CDR3aa: CASSLYGATSYNEQFF
v_gene: TRBV11-2; abundance: .; j_gene: TRBJ2-1; d_gene: TRBD1; CDR3nt: TGTGCCAGCAGCTTAGTAGTACAGGGGGCTTGGAATGAGCAGTTCTTC; CDR3aa: CASSLVVQGAWNEQFF
v_gene: TRBV18; abundance: .; j_gene: TRBJ1-2; d_gene: .; CDR3nt: TGTGCCAGCTCACCGTGGGCCGGTCGGGACCAGGATACGGGCTACACCTTC; CDR3aa: CASSPWAGRDQDTGYTF
v_gene: TRBV19; abundance: .; j_gene: TRBJ2-7; d_gene: TRBD1; CDR3nt: TGTGCCAGTAGTATCGGACAGGGGGAGTACGAGCAGTACTTC; CDR3aa: CASSIGQGEYEQYF
v_gene: TRBV5-1; abundance: .; j_gene: TRBJ1-2; d_gene: TRBD1; CDR3nt: TGCGCCAGCAGCCCCGGACAGGGGGCGACTAACTATGGCTACACCTTC; CDR3aa: CASSPGQGATNYGYTF
v_gene: TRBV5-5; abundance: .; j_gene: TRBJ2-7; d_gene: TRBD2; CDR3nt: TGTGCCAGCAGCTCGACTAGCGGGGTATACGAGCAGTACTTC; CDR3aa: CASSSTSGVYEQYF
v_gene: TRBV5-4; abundance: .; j_gene: TRBJ2-5; d_gene: .; CDR3nt: TGTGCCAGCAGCTTGGATGAGACCCAGTACTTC; CDR3aa: CASSLDETQYF
v_gene: TRBV4-3; abundance: once; j_gene: TRBJ2-6; d_gene: TRBD2; CDR3nt: TGCGCCAGCAGCCAAGAAGGCCTAGCGGGGGATGGGGCCAACGTCCTGACTTTC; CDR3aa: CASSQEGLAGDGANVLTF
v_gene: TRBV15; abundance: .; j_gene: TRBJ2-4; d_gene: TRBD1; CDR3nt: TGTGCCACCAGCAGCCATAGGGACAGGCGCCCCTGGAGCATTCAGTACTTC; CDR3aa: CATSSHRDRRPWSIQYF
v_gene: TRBV5-1; abundance: .; j_gene: TRBJ1-1; d_gene: .; CDR3nt: TGCGCCAGCAGCTCTCCGACGGCTATGAACACTGAAGCTTTCTTT; CDR3aa: CASSSPTAMNTEAFF
v_gene: TRBV5-8; abundance: .; j_gene: TRBJ2-7; d_gene: .; CDR3nt: TGTGCCAGCAGCTTGGGAGGGTCCGAGCAGTACTTC; CDR3aa: CASSLGGSEQYF
v_gene: TRBV9; abundance: .; j_gene: TRBJ2-1; d_gene: TRBD1; CDR3nt: TGTGCCAGCAGCGCATCGGGACAGGGGAATGAGCAGTTCTTC; CDR3aa: CASSASGQGNEQFF